This T cell receptor beta chain was observed in a study of T cell responses to AZD1222 COVID-19 vaccine. Profiling relied on immunoSEQ multiplex PCR, and the TCRdb table lists in-frame clones only, not all of them. Of under 150,000 clones listed, about 92% were seen once; the top ten hold around 5.4%. Worth noting for this clone: The antigen remains unidentified.

Notes on the study in general: Donor demographics were predominantly white British with a female majority; clonal diversity may be underestimated. Spike-specific TCR breadth rose after two AZD1222 doses, and depth rose as well.

V shed 2 bases and J shed 7 bases, with 8 bases lying between them. The CDR3 consists of 12 residues. Per the germline V gene, CDR1 is PRHDT and CDR2 is FYEKMQ (reference sequence). Sequenced material: peripheral blood, taken on day 0 of AZD1222 vaccination. The gene calls are TRBV13 and TRBJ1-1; D gene unclear. The source of this sequence is an adult in good health. DNA of the CDR3: TGTGCCAGCAGCTTAAATGGGGATGAAGCTTTCTTT. It encodes CASSLNGDEAFF.